These 27 T cell receptor beta chains came from one sample sequenced in a study of T cell changes during pregnancy in multiple sclerosis. The repertoire was sequenced with immunoSEQ multiplex PCR; TCRdb's copy has only in-frame clones and lacks some. Of tens of thousands of clones detected, approximately 90% appear once; the ten largest clones hold 0.56%. Sequenced here: CD4+ T cells from peripheral blood mononuclear cells, sampled before pregnancy. The receptors originated from a female donor with multiple sclerosis, enrolled in a pregnancy study.

This chain uses TRBV7-2 with TRBJ2-7; maybe TRBD1 (5 bases). V was clipped by 0 bases and J by 2 bases, with 14 bases between them. Germline V CDR1 and CDR2: SGHTA, FQGNSA. The CDR3 is 16 amino acids. The CDR3 coding sequence is TGTGCCAGCAGCTTAGCGAGTGGGGCCCTACCCTACGAGCAGTACTTC. It yields the protein CASSLASGALPYEQYF.

V gene TRBV10-2 combines with J gene TRBJ1-2; D may be TRBD1 (6 bases). The ends were cut back, 3 bases at V and 9 bases at J, with 17 bases in the middle. This CDR3 has 14 residues. The germline V gene encodes CDR1 WSHSY and CDR2 SAAADI. CDR3 sequence (DNA): TGCGCCAGCAGTGACGACAGGCTTGATGAGAGCTACACCTTC. Its protein product is CASSDDRLDESYTF.

The chain has TRBV5-4 and TRBJ2-5; D may be TRBD1 (6 bases). Germline lookup yields CDR1 SGHNT and CDR2 YYREEE (reference sequence). The CDR3 contains 14 residues. Trimming removed 2 bases from V and 4 bases from J, with 12 bases in between. The CDR3 DNA follows: TGTGCCAGCAGCTTTAGACAGGAGCGAGAGACCCAGTACTTC. Translating it yields CASSFRQERETQYF.

The gene calls are TRBV10-3 and TRBJ1-4; tentative D call: TRBD1 (6 bases). Germline V gene data show CDR1 as ENHRY and CDR2 as SYGVKD. This CDR3 is 18 amino acids long. The V and J ends lost 2 bases and 5 bases respectively, with 21 bases between them. As DNA, the CDR3 is TGTGCCATCAGTGAGCAGCTAGATCCAGGGGCTAAAAATGAAAAACTGTTTTTT. Its protein product is CAISEQLDPGAKNEKLFF.

The gene calls are TRBV29-1 and TRBJ1-2; tentatively, D is TRBD1 (6 bases). Germline V lookup: CDR1 SQVTM, CDR2 ANQGSEA. CDR3 length equals 14 residues. The germline V and J ends were trimmed by 1 base and 0 bases, with 9 bases remaining between them. CDR3 region: CSVEGQVANYGYTF. CDR3 bases: TGCAGCGTTGAAGGACAGGTAGCTAACTATGGCTACACCTTC.

The chain combines TRBV25-1 with TRBJ2-3; 12 bases are shared with TRBD2. Germline CDR1 is MGHDK and CDR2 is SYGVNS. CDR3 length: 14 amino acids. Germline trimming cut 7 bases from V and 6 bases from J; bases unmatched to any gene: 5. Written as DNA, the CDR3 is TGTGCCAGCAATGGACTAGCGGGACCCGATACGCAGTATTTT. Amino acids: CASNGLAGPDTQYF.

This clone was seen a handful of times. This CDR3 is CATNTGVETSPLHF. The CDR3, as DNA: TGTGCCACAAACACAGGGGTAGAGACTTCACCCCTCCACTTT. The gene calls are TRBV19 and TRBJ1-6; 7 nucleotides line up with TRBD1. Looked up from germline, CDR1 is LNHDA and CDR2 is SQIVND (reference sequence). After removal of 10 bases from V and 9 bases from J, the junction contained 12 bases not matched to a gene. The CDR3 contains 14 residues. The full variable domain, rest sourced from reference TRBV19 and TRBJ1-6, is DGGITQSPKYLFRKEGQNVTLSCEQNLNHDAMYWYRQDPGQGLRLIYYSQIVNDFQKGDIAEGYSVSREKKESFPLTVTSAQKNPTAFYLCATNTGVETSPLHFGNGTRLTVT.

The chain employs TRBV29-1 and TRBJ1-1; D remains unclear. The germline V gene encodes CDR1 SQVTM and CDR2 ANQGSEA. This CDR3 spans 10 amino acids. The ends were cut back, 7 bases at V and 10 bases at J, with 13 bases in the middle. CDR3 nucleotides: TGCAGCGCGCAGAGCGTTGTAGCTTTCTTT. Amino acid sequence: CSAQSVVAFF.

CDR3 residues: CASWGGTGGTEAFF. The CDR3 bases are TGTGCCAGTTGGGGGGGGACCGGGGGAACTGAAGCTTTCTTT. This chain joins TRBV19 and TRBJ1-1, with D maybe TRBD1 (5 bases). V dropped 8 bases and J dropped 5 bases, with 18 bases sitting between them. The germline CDR1 and CDR2 sequences are LNHDA and SQIVND (reference sequence). This CDR3 is 14 amino acids long.

The chain combines TRBV7-2 with TRBJ1-2; D perhaps matches TRBD1 (6 bases). The CDR3 has 15 amino acids. Trimming took 1 base from V and 7 from J, leaving 16 bases between them. Germline V gives CDR1 SGHTA, CDR2 FQGNSA. CDR3 protein: CASSLVIGGPAGYTF. CDR3 DNA: TGTGCCAGCAGCTTAGTAATCGGGGGGCCGGCTGGCTACACCTTC.

The V gene is TRBV6-6, the J gene TRBJ1-4, with D unresolved. The CDR3 extends over 13 amino acids. V lost 6 bases to trimming and J lost 8 bases, with 13 bases between them. Germline values: CDR1 MNHNY, CDR2 SVGAGI (reference sequence). The CDR3 region has the DNA TGTGCCAGCAGAGACCGGGAAGGCGAAAAACTGTTTTTT. It specifies CASRDREGEKLFF.

The gene calls are TRBV18 and TRBJ1-1, with D possibly being TRBD1 (5 bases). Germline CDR1 KGHSH, CDR2 LQKENI. The CDR3 extends over 15 amino acids. Trimming shortened V by 3 bases and J by 4 bases, and 15 bases separated the two germline ends. The CDR3 spells CASSPSSGEGTEAFF. The CDR3 DNA reads as TGTGCCAGCTCACCTAGTTCGGGGGAGGGCACTGAAGCTTTCTTT.

The J gene is TRBJ2-5, the V gene TRBV30, with 11 bases identical to TRBD2. Germline assignment: CDR1 GTSNPN and CDR2 SVGIG (reference sequence). This CDR3 has 14 residues. V trimming: 5 bases; J trimming: 3 bases; junction bases outside the gene matches: 5. This CDR3 is CAWDLAGGKETQYF. The CDR3 bases are TGTGCCTGGGACCTAGCGGGGGGTAAAGAGACCCAGTACTTC.

CDR3 nucleotides: TGTGCCAGCTCGCAGACGACAGGGGCGAACACTGAAGCTTTCTTT. Translation gives CASSQTTGANTEAFF. This sequence joins TRBV18 and TRBJ1-1; 8 positions match TRBD1. This CDR3 comprises 15 residues. V gave up 6 bases and J gave up 1 base; unmatched junction bases: 7. Germline values: CDR1 KGHSH, CDR2 LQKENI.

The gene calls are TRBV18 and TRBJ1-6; 8 nucleotides align to TRBD1. This CDR3 region has 14 residues. Losses at the gene ends were 3 bases for V and 8 bases for J; bases not matched to a gene: 3. CDR1 and CDR2 (germline): KGHSH, LQKENI. CDR3: CASSPTQGDSPLHF. The CDR3 DNA is TGTGCCAGCTCACCCACACAGGGGGATTCACCCCTCCACTTT.

This clone was picked up one time. The chain recombines TRBV28 with TRBJ1-2; 8 positions agree with TRBD1. With V trimmed by 6 bases and J by 9 bases, 12 bases remained unmatched. Germline V gene data show CDR1 as MDHEN and CDR2 as SYDVKM. The CDR3 has 14 residues. CDR3: CASSPWGDRSRYTF. As DNA, the CDR3 is TGTGCCAGCAGCCCGTGGGGGGACAGGTCACGCTACACCTTC.

For the CDR3, the DNA is TGTGCCAGCAGTAGGGGGTCCGGAAACACCATATATTTT. This translates into CASSRGSGNTIYF. This sequence joins TRBV6-5 and TRBJ1-3; tentative D call: TRBD1 (6 bases). Germline values: CDR1 MNHEY, CDR2 SVGAGI. The CDR3 covers 13 residues. V was trimmed by 5 bases and J by 4 bases, leaving 9 bases between them.

This chain connects TRBV5-1 to TRBJ1-1, with a weak D call TRBD1 (6 bases). This CDR3 spans 13 amino acids. The germline gives CDR1 SGHRS, CDR2 YFSETQ. V gave up 4 bases and J gave up 3 bases, with 10 bases separating them. Here the CDR3 DNA reads TGCGCCAGCAGCGATCAGGGGTACACTGAAGCTTTCTTT. It is translated as CASSDQGYTEAFF.

The chain uses TRBV5-1 and TRBJ2-4; TRBD2 agrees at 8 bases. J lost 1 base, V lost 4 bases, and 10 bases had no gene match. The CDR3 is 17 residues long. Germline CDR1 is SGHRS and CDR2 is YFSETQ. CDR3 amino acids: CASSPREGYYAKNIQYF. The CDR3 nucleotides are TGCGCCAGCAGCCCCCGGGAGGGTTACTATGCCAAAAACATTCAGTACTTC.

The chain recombines TRBV15 with TRBJ2-7, with 10 nucleotides matching TRBD1. This CDR3 region has 14 residues. V lost 4 bases, J lost 4 bases, and 4 bases stayed unmatched. The germline V gene encodes CDR1 LNHNV and CDR2 YYDKDF (reference sequence). CDR3 sequence reads: CATSTGQGGYEQYF. The CDR3 nucleotides are TGTGCCACCAGCACCGGACAGGGGGGGTACGAGCAGTACTTC.

The chain is built from TRBV7-9 and TRBJ1-2, with no clear D. CDR1 SEHNR and CDR2 FQNEAQ come from the germline V gene (reference sequence). V was clipped by 8 bases and J by 4 bases, with 14 bases between them. The CDR3 covers 13 residues. CDR3 in DNA: TGTGCCAGCGGCAGGTCTCCCTCCTATGGCTACACCTTC. Translated: CASGRSPSYGYTF. Filled out from reference TRBV7-9 and TRBJ1-2, the complete variable domain reads DTGVSQNPRHKITKRGQNVTFRCDPISEHNRLYWYRQTLGQGPEFLTYFQNEAQLEKSRLLSDRFSAERPKGSFSTLEIQRTEQGDSAMYLCASGRSPSYGYTFGSGTRLTVV.

This chain joins TRBV12-5 and TRBJ2-2, with a possible D match to TRBD1 (6 bases). The CDR3 runs to 14 residues. Germline V CDR1 and CDR2: LGHNT, FRNRAP. The V gene lost 8 bases and the J gene lost 6 bases, with 16 bases spanning the gap. This CDR3 reads CASKRGTNAGELFF. CDR3 bases: TGTGCTAGTAAGCGAGGGACAAATGCCGGGGAGCTGTTTTTT.

The rearrangement links TRBV27 to TRBJ2-7; 10 bases match TRBD2. V gave up 5 bases and J gave up 1 base; unmatched junction bases: 8. Looked up from germline, CDR1 is MNHEY and CDR2 is SMNVEV (reference sequence). This CDR3 is 16 amino acids long. CDR3 amino acids: CASSREPSGRSYEQYF. The CDR3 coding sequence is TGTGCCAGCAGTCGAGAGCCTAGCGGGAGATCCTACGAGCAGTACTTC.

The chain carries TRBV30 and TRBJ2-5; D perhaps matches TRBD2 (6 bases). The CDR3 is 13 residues long. Germline values: CDR1 GTSNPN, CDR2 SVGIG (reference sequence). V was trimmed by 5 bases and J by 10 bases, leaving 20 bases between them. CDR3 DNA sequence: TGTGCCTGGGAGGTTATCGGCTACGGGAGCCAGTACTTC. The encoded protein is CAWEVIGYGSQYF.

The chain carries TRBV4-2 and TRBJ2-5, with 11 positions matching TRBD2. Germline V CDR1 and CDR2: LGHNA, YNFKEQ. The length of the CDR3 is 15 residues. V dropped 4 bases and J dropped 3; count of bases not matched to a gene: 4. CDR3 sequence reads: CASSLRLAGKETQYF. The DNA for the CDR3 is TGTGCCAGCAGCCTTAGACTAGCGGGGAAAGAGACCCAGTACTTC.

For the CDR3, the DNA is TGCGCCAGCAGCAGAAAGATTCAGGGATTACTAGCCAAAAACATTCAGTACTTC. Protein sequence: CASSRKIQGLLAKNIQYF. The chain couples TRBV23-1 to TRBJ2-4; tentatively, D is TRBD1 (5 bases). TRBV23-1 carries the ORF label, with uncertain function. This CDR3 region has 18 residues. Trimming pared 6 bases from V and 0 bases from J, leaving 21 bases between.

This sequence joins TRBV5-6 and TRBJ1-2; tentative D call: TRBD1 (6 bases). This CDR3 spans 16 amino acids. The germline V and J ends were trimmed by 0 bases and 0 bases, with 12 bases remaining between them. Looked up from germline, CDR1 is SGHDT and CDR2 is YYEEEE. The CDR3 sequence is CASSLDREAPNYGYTF. CDR3 in DNA: TGTGCCAGCAGCTTGGACAGGGAAGCGCCTAACTATGGCTACACCTTC.